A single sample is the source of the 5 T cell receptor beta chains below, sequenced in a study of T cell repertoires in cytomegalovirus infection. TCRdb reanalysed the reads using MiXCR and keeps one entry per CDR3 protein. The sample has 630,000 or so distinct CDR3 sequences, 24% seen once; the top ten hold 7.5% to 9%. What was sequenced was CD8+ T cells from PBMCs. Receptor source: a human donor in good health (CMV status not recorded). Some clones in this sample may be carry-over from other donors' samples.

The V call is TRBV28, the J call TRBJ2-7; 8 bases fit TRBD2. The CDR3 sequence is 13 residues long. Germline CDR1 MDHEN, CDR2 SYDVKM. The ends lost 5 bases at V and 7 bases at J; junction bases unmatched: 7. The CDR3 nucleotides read TGTGCCAGCAGTATCGGGGGGGTGGGGGAGCAGTACGTC. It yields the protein CASSIGGVGEQYV.

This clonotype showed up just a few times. Here the CDR3 DNA reads TGTGCCAGCAGTTTGCAGCGGGGGGGTAGTGAGCAGTTCTTC. Protein: CASSLQRGGSEQFF. This rearrangement joins TRBV12-3 or TRBV12-4 to TRBJ2-1; 10 bases fit TRBD2. The CDR3 spans 14 residues. J was trimmed by 9 bases and V by 3 bases; bases with no gene match: 5.

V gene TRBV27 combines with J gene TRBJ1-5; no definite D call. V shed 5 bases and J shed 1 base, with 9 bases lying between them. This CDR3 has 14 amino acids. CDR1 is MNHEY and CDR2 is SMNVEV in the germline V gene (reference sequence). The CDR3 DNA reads TGTGCCAGCAGTACGGGGATAAGCAATCAGCCCCAGCATTTT. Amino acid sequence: CASSTGISNQPQHF.

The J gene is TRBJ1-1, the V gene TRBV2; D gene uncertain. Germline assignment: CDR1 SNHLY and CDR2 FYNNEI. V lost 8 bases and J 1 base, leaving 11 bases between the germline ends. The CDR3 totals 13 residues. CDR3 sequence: CASLQHPNTEAFF. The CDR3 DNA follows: TGTGCCAGCCTTCAACACCCGAACACTGAAGCTTTCTTT.

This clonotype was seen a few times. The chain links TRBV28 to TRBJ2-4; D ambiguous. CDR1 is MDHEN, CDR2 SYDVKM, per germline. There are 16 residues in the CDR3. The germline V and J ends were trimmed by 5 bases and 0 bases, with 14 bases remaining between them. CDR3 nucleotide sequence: TGTGCCAGCAGTCCCCTGTGGGGTGTAGCCAAAAACATTCAGTACTTC. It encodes CASSPLWGVAKNIQYF. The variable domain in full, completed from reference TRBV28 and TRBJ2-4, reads DVKVTQSSRYLVKRTGEKVFLECVQDMDHENMFWYRQDPGLGLRLIYFSYDVKMKEKGDIPEGYSVSREKKERFSLILESASTNQTSMYLCASSPLWGVAKNIQYFGAGTRLSVL.